The 13 T cell receptor beta chains presented below share a single source sample, sequenced in a study of T cell changes during pregnancy in multiple sclerosis. Data came from immunoSEQ multiplex PCR; TCRdb stores just in-frame clones and leaves some out. The profile shows approximately 51,000 clones, roughly 92% of them singletons. The sequencing used CD4+ T cells from peripheral blood mononuclear cells, collected in the second trimester of pregnancy. The receptors shown here come from a female donor with multiple sclerosis, enrolled in a pregnancy study.

The rearrangement joins TRBV18 to TRBJ1-1, with a weak D call TRBD1 (5 bases). This CDR3 has 15 amino acids. V was cut by 3 bases and J by 7 bases, with 18 bases left in between. CDR1 and CDR2 from the germline V gene are KGHSH and LQKENI. The CDR3 coding sequence is TGTGCCAGCTCACCTGATCCGACGGACATATTTGAAGCTTTCTTT. Protein product: CASSPDPTDIFEAFF.

This clone appeared once. The rearrangement uses TRBV6-5 and TRBJ1-2, with D uncertain. Germline lookup yields CDR1 MNHEY and CDR2 SVGAGI. This CDR3 spans 12 amino acids. The V end was cut by 7 bases, the J end by 4 bases, with 10 bases between. The CDR3, as DNA: TGTGCCAGCACTGAGAGGTTCTATGGCTACACCTTC. Translation gives CASTERFYGYTF.

The chain couples TRBV9 to TRBJ2-7; possibly TRBD1 for D (5 bases). CDR1 SGDLS and CDR2 YYNGEE come from the germline V gene. The CDR3 totals 15 residues. Between the trimmed V and J ends, which lost 3 bases and 1 base, there was a span of 14 bases. As DNA, the CDR3 is TGTGCCAGCAGCGCTCTAGGGGCGAAATCCTACGAGCAGTACTTC. Residues: CASSALGAKSYEQYF.

J is TRBJ2-3 and V is TRBV7-6; possible D gene TRBD2, 5 bases. V was clipped by 3 bases and J by 6 bases, with 16 bases between them. The germline V gene has CDR1 SGHVS and CDR2 FNYEAQ. The CDR3 is 15 residues long. The CDR3 sequence: CASSLSLLREDTQYF. CDR3 DNA: TGTGCCAGCAGCTTGAGCCTACTAAGGGAGGATACGCAGTATTTT.

V usage is TRBV27 and J usage is TRBJ1-5; possibly TRBD1 for D (5 bases). The CDR3 loop spans 14 amino acids. Looked up from germline, CDR1 is MNHEY and CDR2 is SMNVEV (reference sequence). Trimming left V 3 bases short and J 7 bases short, with 13 bases between. CDR3 coding DNA: TGTGCCAGCAGTTTTGCAGGGTCTGGGCAGCCCCAGCATTTT. As protein: CASSFAGSGQPQHF.

The chain combines TRBV6-6 with TRBJ2-7; no clear D gene. CDR1 and CDR2 from the germline V gene are MNHNY and SVGAGI (reference sequence). V was shortened by 0 bases and J by 0 bases, with 6 bases between the two germline ends. The CDR3 covers 14 residues. In nucleotides, the CDR3 is TGTGCCAGCAGTTACTCGGTGAGCTCCTACGAGCAGTACTTC. Translating it yields CASSYSVSSYEQYF.

The chain joins TRBV6-1 to TRBJ2-1, with D unclear. The ends were cut back, 1 base at V and 1 base at J, with 8 bases in the middle. This CDR3 region has 15 residues. Per germline, CDR1 MNHNS and CDR2 SASEGT. This CDR3 is CASSEDSRSYNEQFF. The CDR3 DNA reads TGTGCCAGCAGTGAAGACAGCCGGTCCTACAATGAGCAGTTCTTC.

The chain is built from TRBV15 and TRBJ1-2; unclear D gene. Germline CDR1 is LNHNV and CDR2 is YYDKDF (reference sequence). The CDR3 sequence is 14 residues long. Trimming stripped 1 base from V and 3 bases from J, with 9 bases between. This CDR3 reads CATSRVEQYYGYTF. In nucleotides, the CDR3 is TGTGCCACCAGCAGAGTCGAACAGTACTATGGCTACACCTTC.

This rearrangement joins TRBV13 to TRBJ1-6; 9 nucleotides match TRBD1. Germline assignment: CDR1 PRHDT and CDR2 FYEKMQ (reference sequence). The CDR3 is 16 residues long. The trim removed 6 bases at V and 10 bases at J, leaving 13 bases unmatched. The CDR3: CASRGQGGRIGSPLHF. The CDR3 coding sequence is TGTGCCAGCAGGGGACAGGGCGGACGGATCGGATCACCCCTCCACTTT.

This chain joins TRBV7-3 and TRBJ2-1; 11 bases map to TRBD1. Germline lookup yields CDR1 SGHTA and CDR2 FQGTGA. The CDR3 runs 17 residues. Trimming took 5 bases from V and 2 from J; bases not matched to a gene: 8. CDR3 DNA: TGTGCCAGCAGCACCTTCGCGGGACAGGGGGCCTACAATGAGCAGTTCTTC. This gives the protein CASSTFAGQGAYNEQFF.

The rearrangement joins TRBV19 to TRBJ2-7, with TRBD1 identical over 9 bases. The CDR3 runs 13 residues. V lost 5 bases and J lost 3; bases outside the gene matches: 2. The germline V gene has CDR1 LNHDA and CDR2 SQIVND (reference sequence). The CDR3 here is CASSVTGGYEQYF. CDR3 nucleotides: TGTGCCAGTAGTGTGACAGGGGGCTACGAGCAGTACTTC.

The V gene is TRBV30, the J gene TRBJ2-3; D possibly corresponds to TRBD1 (6 bases). This CDR3 has 12 amino acids. The germline CDR1 and CDR2 sequences are GTSNPN and SVGIG (reference sequence). V was cut by 8 bases and J by 4 bases, with 13 bases left in between. CDR3 DNA sequence: TGTGCCGCTCCCTGGACAGCAGATACGCAGTATTTT. Its translation: CAAPWTADTQYF.

The chain combines TRBV4-1 with TRBJ2-2; D gene unclear. This CDR3 has 13 residues. Germline V CDR1 and CDR2: MGHRA, YSYEKL. V lost 4 bases and J lost 1, with 4 bases in between. The CDR3 region is CASSRQNTGELFF. The CDR3 DNA reads TGCGCCAGCAGCCGACAGAACACCGGGGAGCTGTTTTTT.